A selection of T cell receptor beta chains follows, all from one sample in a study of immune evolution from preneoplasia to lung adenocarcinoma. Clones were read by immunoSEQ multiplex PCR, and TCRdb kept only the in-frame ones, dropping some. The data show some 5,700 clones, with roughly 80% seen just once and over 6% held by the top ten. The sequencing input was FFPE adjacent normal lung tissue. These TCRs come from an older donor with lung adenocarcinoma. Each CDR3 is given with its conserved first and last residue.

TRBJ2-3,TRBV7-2,CASSLVAGGADTQYF
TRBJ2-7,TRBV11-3,CASSTTDSGVNSYEQYF
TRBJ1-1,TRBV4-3,CASSQEGGNTEAFF
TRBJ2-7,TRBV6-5,CATQGSSGSSYEQYF
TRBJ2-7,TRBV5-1,CASSGTSGRLGEQYF
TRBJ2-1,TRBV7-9,CASSLDYYEQFF
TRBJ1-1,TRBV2,CASMWGGTEAFF
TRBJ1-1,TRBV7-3,CASSQTMNTEAFF
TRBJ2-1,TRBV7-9,CASSPRGLAGVYEQFF
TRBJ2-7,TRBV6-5,CASSYSGNSYEQYF
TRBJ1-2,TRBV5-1,CASSFLQGRDYGYTF
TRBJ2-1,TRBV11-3,CASSLDPGPRQFF
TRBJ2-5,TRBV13,CASRELAGGQETQYF
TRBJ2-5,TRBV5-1,CASSQVQGKETQYF
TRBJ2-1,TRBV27,CASSLSNYNEQFF
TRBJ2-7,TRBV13,CASSLRAGTYEQYF
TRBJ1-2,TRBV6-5,CASSYSMGEGTYGYTF
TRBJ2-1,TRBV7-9,CASLLAGGATNEQFF
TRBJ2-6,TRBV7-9,CASSDRDRGYGANVLTF
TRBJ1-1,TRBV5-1,CASSTGTVNTEAFF
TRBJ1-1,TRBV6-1,CASSEWVTTEAFF
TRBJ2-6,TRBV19,CASSMEGAGANVLTF
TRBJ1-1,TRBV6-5,CASKSTGHTEAFF
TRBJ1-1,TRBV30,CAWMPGPLMNTEAFF
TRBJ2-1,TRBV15,CATSRGGLGRLSEQFF
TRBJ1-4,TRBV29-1,CSVEGMGNEKLFF
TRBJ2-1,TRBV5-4,CASSLVQGSNNEQFF
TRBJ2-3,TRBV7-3,CASSRDAANTQYF
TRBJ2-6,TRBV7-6,CASRLGSGANVLTF
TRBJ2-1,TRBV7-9,CASRKDSHLGNEQFF
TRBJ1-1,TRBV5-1,CASSSGQGVSEAFF
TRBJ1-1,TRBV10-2,CASSEGWTEAFF
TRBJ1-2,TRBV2,CASSEDRDTVEYGYTF
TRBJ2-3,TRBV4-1,CASSQGDPKQGLSTDTQYF
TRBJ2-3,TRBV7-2,CASSQQQAKTDTQYF
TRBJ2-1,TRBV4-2,CASSQVGTGSSYNEQFF
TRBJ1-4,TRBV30,CAWTRRRHDEKLFF
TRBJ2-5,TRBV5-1,CASSLALAAGETQYF
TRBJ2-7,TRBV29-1,CSVRGFSYEQYF
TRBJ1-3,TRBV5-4,CASSRDRAGSGNTIYF
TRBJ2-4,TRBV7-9,CASSPPGQQNIQYF